The clone carrying this TCR beta chain is medium-sized (0.01 to 0.1%) within its sample. This CDR3 region has 13 residues. The germline V gene encodes CDR1 MNHNS and CDR2 SASEGT. Losses at the gene ends were 6 bases for V and 4 bases for J; bases not matched to a gene: 2. The data are from a study of lung T cells in sarcoidosis with Löfgren's syndrome. One entry per CDR3 protein, called by TCRdb with MiXCR from the reads. There are about 9,400 distinct CDR3 sequences in the sample; 20% occur only once, and approximately 7% lies in the top ten. The sequence was obtained from a human donor with sarcoidosis (Löfgren's syndrome or another form), or a control subject (not recorded which). V gene TRBV6-1 combines with J gene TRBJ1-1, with TRBD1 identical over 10 bases. The material sequenced was CD4+ T cells from bronchoalveolar lavage. Here the CDR3 reads CASRDRGPTEAFF. Here the CDR3 DNA reads TGTGCCAGCAGAGACAGGGGGCCCACTGAAGCTTTCTTT.